The rows below give T cell receptor beta chains drawn from one sample of a study of blood T cell repertoires in COVID-19. Here immunoSEQ multiplex PCR was the method, and the copy in TCRdb shows in-frame clones only, minus some. The sample records roughly 260,000 clones, roughly nine tenths being singletons. Sequenced input: peripheral blood. The receptors come from a man aged 40-49 years who had recovered from COVID-19. CDR3s include the opening cysteine and the closing phenylalanine or tryptophan. Fields, in order: J gene, V gene, clone size, D gene, CDR3 protein, CDR3 DNA. The D gene is left open where the match is weak. Part of the rows lack a size; the others show once, few, many or a class for expanded clones.

TRBJ1-3 TRBV9 - - CASSGREGKGSGNTIYF TGTGCCAGCAGCGGGCGGGAGGGGAAAGGCTCTGGAAACACCATATATTTT
TRBJ2-6 TRBV5-1 - - CASYKGTSPSGANVLTF TGCGCCAGCTACAAAGGGACATCTCCCTCTGGGGCCAACGTCCTGACTTTC
TRBJ1-2 TRBV18 - - CASSRQELLYGYTF TGTGCCAGCTCACGACAGGAACTCCTCTATGGCTACACCTTC
TRBJ1-5 TRBV5-1 - - CASSSGISSNQPQHF TGCGCCAGCAGCTCGGGAATTTCTAGCAATCAGCCCCAGCATTTT
TRBJ2-3 TRBV9 - TRBD2 CVLKPRERDTDTQYF TGTGTTCTAAAACCAAGGGAGCGGGATACAGATACGCAGTATTTT
TRBJ2-1 TRBV6-2/TRBV6-3 - TRBD2 CASSGTSGRHNEQFF TGTGCCAGCAGTGGGACTAGCGGGAGACACAATGAGCAGTTCTTC
TRBJ2-7 TRBV30 - - CAWGRATSGEQYF TGTGCCTGGGGGCGGGCCACCTCCGGCGAGCAGTACTTC
TRBJ2-1 TRBV11-2 - TRBD2 CASSLTPSGRANNEQFF TGTGCCAGCAGCCTGACCCCTAGCGGGAGGGCGAACAATGAGCAGTTCTTC
TRBJ1-2 TRBV6-4 - - CASMTLPKRDKHYGYTF TGTGCCAGCATGACGTTACCAAAACGGGACAAGCATTATGGCTACACCTTC
TRBJ2-5 TRBV6-5 once - CASRRQQGPPETQYF TGTGCCAGCAGACGTCAACAGGGACCTCCAGAGACCCAGTACTTC
TRBJ2-5 TRBV5-1 once TRBD2 CASSYFGTSGETQYF TGCGCCAGCAGCTACTTCGGGACTAGCGGGGAGACCCAGTACTTC
TRBJ1-1 TRBV2 - - CAGQRGGGETEAFF TGTGCCGGCCAGAGGGGCGGGGGGGAAACTGAAGCTTTCTTT
TRBJ1-2 TRBV4-2 - - CASSQSQYGYTF TGTGCCAGCAGCCAATCACAGTATGGCTACACCTTC
TRBJ2-3 TRBV11-1 - - CASSSGEHPSTDTQYF TGTGCCAGCAGCTCGGGGGAGCACCCGTCCACAGATACGCAGTATTTT
TRBJ2-3 TRBV7-2 - TRBD1 CASSLGQGTDTQYF TGTGCCAGCAGCTTGGGACAGGGGACAGATACGCAGTATTTT
TRBJ2-5 TRBV21-1 few - CASSIYLRRGQETQYF TGTGCCAGCAGCATCTATTTGCGGAGGGGCCAAGAGACCCAGTACTTC
TRBJ1-6 TRBV6-2/TRBV6-3 - - CASSYWGDSPLHF TGTGCCAGCAGTTACTGGGGCGATTCACCCCTCCACTTT
TRBJ2-1 TRBV29-1 - - CSVGLDYNEQFF TGCAGCGTTGGACTTGATTACAATGAGCAGTTCTTC
TRBJ2-4 TRBV28 - - CASTEKNIQYF TGTGCCAGCACCGAGAAAAACATTCAGTACTTC
TRBJ1-1 TRBV10-3 once TRBD1 CAIRTGAGNTEAFF TGTGCCATCAGAACAGGGGCAGGGAACACTGAAGCTTTCTTT
TRBJ1-1 TRBV4-3 - TRBD1 CASSQEGSTGPNTEAFF TGCGCCAGCAGCCAAGAAGGGTCGACAGGGCCGAACACTGAAGCTTTCTTT
TRBJ2-7 TRBV6-2/TRBV6-3 - - CASSYGPGYEQYF TGTGCCAGCAGTTACGGACCGGGGTACGAGCAGTACTTC
TRBJ1-5 TRBV6-2/TRBV6-3 - - CASSSRVNQPQHF TGTGCCAGCAGTTCGAGGGTGAATCAGCCCCAGCATTTT
TRBJ2-3 TRBV9 - - CASSLRATDTQYF TGTGCCAGCAGCCTAAGAGCGACAGATACGCAGTATTTT
TRBJ2-7 TRBV6-2/TRBV6-3 - TRBD2 CASSDGGRAEQYF TGTGCCAGCAGTGACGGCGGGAGGGCAGAGCAGTACTTC
TRBJ1-1 TRBV9 once - CASSSGGETEAFF TGTGCCAGCAGCAGCGGGGGGGAAACTGAAGCTTTCTTT
TRBJ2-7 TRBV30 few - CAWSQKDRYLFYEQYF TGTGCCTGGAGTCAAAAGGACAGATACCTTTTCTACGAGCAGTACTTC
TRBJ2-7 TRBV5-6 - TRBD1 CASSLGRGSWYEQYF TGTGCCAGCAGCTTAGGCAGGGGGTCTTGGTACGAGCAGTACTTC
TRBJ1-3 TRBV11-2 - - CASSLMKARRVITGNTIYF TGTGCCAGCAGCTTAATGAAGGCCCGGCGGGTTATTACTGGAAACACCATATATTTT
TRBJ1-1 TRBV19 - - CASSILSGTEAFF TGTGCCAGTAGTATTCTCTCGGGGACTGAAGCTTTCTTT
TRBJ1-1 TRBV11-2 - - CASSGRRRSEAFF TGTGCCAGCAGCGGCAGGAGGAGGTCTGAAGCTTTCTTT
TRBJ2-3 TRBV3-1/TRBV3-2 - TRBD2 CASSQIGGSGADTQYF TGTGCCAGCAGCCAAATAGGGGGTAGCGGGGCAGATACGCAGTATTTT
TRBJ2-5 TRBV21-1 - - CASSYSGRVETQYF TGTGCCAGCAGCTATAGCGGGAGGGTGGAGACCCAGTACTTC
TRBJ2-1 TRBV29-1 - TRBD2 CSVDSRRVGASGRNNEQFF TGCAGCGTTGACTCCAGAAGGGTAGGGGCTAGCGGGAGGAACAATGAGCAGTTCTTC
TRBJ2-3 TRBV6-6 once - CASSPRSSTDTQYF TGTGCCAGCAGTCCTAGGAGCAGCACAGATACGCAGTATTTT
TRBJ2-3 TRBV5-4 - - CASSSPLAGADTQYF TGTGCCAGCAGCTCCCCACTAGCTGGGGCAGATACGCAGTATTTT
TRBJ2-3 TRBV5-1 once - CASSALGGGSSDTQYF TGCGCCAGCAGCGCCCTCGGCGGGGGCTCTTCAGATACGCAGTATTTT
TRBJ1-2 TRBV19 once TRBD1 CASSMDRDANYGYTF TGTGCCAGTAGTATGGACAGGGATGCTAACTATGGCTACACCTTC
TRBJ2-7 TRBV20-1 - TRBD2 CSASGLRGGGYEQYF TGCAGTGCTAGTGGTCTTCGGGGGGGAGGGTACGAGCAGTACTTC
TRBJ1-6 TRBV6-2/TRBV6-3 - - CASSYRTPLTGSPLHF TGTGCCAGCAGTTACCGAACACCCCTAACGGGTTCACCCCTCCACTTT
TRBJ1-1 TRBV6-2/TRBV6-3 many TRBD1 CASSYTPGGINTEAFF TGTGCCAGCAGTTACACCCCAGGGGGAATCAACACTGAAGCTTTCTTT
TRBJ2-7 TRBV11-2 - TRBD1 CASSLRTGGLRDEQYF TGTGCCAGCAGCTTAAGGACAGGGGGATTGAGGGACGAGCAGTACTTC
TRBJ2-1 TRBV2 - - CASDNRLAFF TGTGCCAGCGACAATCGATTGGCGTTCTTC
TRBJ1-2 TRBV19 once - CASSSFGEIYYGYTF TGTGCCAGTAGTAGCTTCGGGGAGATCTACTATGGCTACACCTTC
TRBJ2-7 TRBV27 - TRBD2 CASSLEAGAYEQYF TGTGCCAGCAGTTTAGAGGCGGGGGCCTACGAGCAGTACTTC